Listed below are T cell receptor beta chains from one sample, sequenced in a study of spatial heterogeneity in lung cancer. A single record per CDR3 protein comes from TCRdb applying MiXCR to the 5' RACE reads. The table has around 26,000 distinct CDR3 sequences, about 7.6% seen once. The sequenced sample was PBMCs, obtained at surgery. These receptors came from a male donor with early-stage non-small cell lung cancer. The CDR3 runs from the conserved cysteine through the conserved F or W. A D gene is named only where the DNA matches it firmly. Rows may omit the clone size; those that give it use once, few, many or a size class.

v_call,j_call,d_call,clone_size,cdr3_aa,cdr3_nt
TRBV9,TRBJ1-2,-,many,CASSPGDAPGYTF,TGTGCCAGCAGCCCCGGGGACGCCCCCGGCTACACCTTC
TRBV9,TRBJ2-2,-,many,CASSVAAGYSTGELFF,TGTGCCAGCAGCGTAGCCGCAGGGTACTCTACCGGGGAGCTGTTTTTT
TRBV10-3,TRBJ2-1,TRBD2,many,CAIGRGSSYNEQFF,TGTGCCATCGGGCGCGGGAGCTCCTACAATGAGCAGTTCTTC
TRBV24-1,TRBJ2-2,-,-,CATSDRLWGELFF,TGTGCCACCAGTGATCGTCTTTGGGGGGAGCTGTTTTTT
TRBV12-3/TRBV12-4,TRBJ2-3,-,-,CASSFVTQPLDTQYF,TGTGCCAGCAGTTTCGTGACACAGCCTCTCGATACGCAGTATTTT
TRBV7-9,TRBJ2-7,-,few,CASSRIGETYEQYF,TGTGCCAGCAGCCGTATTGGGGAAACCTACGAGCAGTACTTC
TRBV4-1,TRBJ2-3,-,many,CASSQATGSSTDTQYF,TGCGCCAGCAGCCAGGCTACGGGTTCTAGCACAGATACGCAGTATTTT
TRBV6-6,TRBJ1-4,-,many,CASSFPGGPTNEKLFF,TGTGCCAGCAGTTTCCCCGGGGGGCCAACTAATGAAAAACTGTTTTTT
TRBV3-1,TRBJ2-3,TRBD2,many,CASSPSGTVTDTQYF,TGTGCCAGCAGCCCGAGCGGGACCGTCACAGATACGCAGTATTTT
TRBV12-3/TRBV12-4,TRBJ2-7,-,-,CASSGPYEQYF,TGTGCCAGCAGTGGCCCTTACGAGCAGTACTTC
TRBV10-3,TRBJ1-2,-,medium-sized,CAISDPLGGGYTF,TGTGCCATCAGTGACCCCCTTGGAGGGGGCTACACCTTC
TRBV7-9,TRBJ2-1,-,-,CASSSFKRGDNEQFF,TGTGCCAGCAGCTCCTTCAAGAGGGGGGACAATGAGCAGTTCTTC
TRBV3-1,TRBJ2-1,-,many,CASSRASNEQFF,TGTGCCAGCAGCCGCGCGTCGAATGAGCAGTTCTTC
TRBV29-1,TRBJ1-1,-,few,CSVVQGYTEAFF,TGCAGCGTTGTCCAGGGTTACACTGAAGCTTTCTTT
TRBV20-1,TRBJ1-5,-,many,CSAEDRVNQPQHF,TGCAGTGCCGAAGACAGAGTCAATCAGCCCCAGCATTTT
TRBV12-3/TRBV12-4,TRBJ1-1,-,many,CASSFGVPTKAFF,TGTGCCAGCAGTTTTGGGGTACCCACCAAAGCTTTCTTT
TRBV6-6,TRBJ2-7,-,many,CASNKGQGGDEQYF,TGTGCCAGCAACAAGGGGCAGGGCGGGGACGAGCAGTACTTC
TRBV5-6,TRBJ2-1,-,-,CASSLSTYHHRGGEQFF,TGTGCCAGCAGCTTGTCCACCTATCATCACAGGGGAGGTGAGCAGTTCTTC
TRBV7-9,TRBJ2-5,-,-,CASSPDGPWGDQYF,TGTGCCAGCAGCCCGGACGGACCATGGGGGGACCAGTACTTC
TRBV10-1,TRBJ2-1,TRBD2,-,CASSEIAGSSYNEQFF,TGCGCCAGCAGTGAAATAGCGGGATCATCCTACAATGAGCAGTTCTTC
TRBV4-1,TRBJ2-5,-,many,CASSQDERPQETQYF,TGCGCCAGCAGCCAAGACGAGCGGCCCCAAGAGACCCAGTACTTC
TRBV9,TRBJ2-1,-,medium-sized,CASSVDSYNEQFF,TGTGCCAGCAGTGTGGACTCCTACAATGAGCAGTTCTTC